Included here is one T cell receptor beta chain sequence, with context. Its antigen remains undetermined. The entry originates in a study of CXCR3-negative and CXCR3-positive naive CD8 T cells (dated by TCRdb to the late 2010s). With regard to the full study: In total, some 150 million TRB reads were obtained, corresponding to roughly 1.5 +/- 0.3 million reads per library. Diversity and physicochemical repertoire analyses were performed on about a dozen donors pooled from two independent experiments. TRBV-TRBJ cluster analysis included naive subsets from about 5 donors and memory cells from 3 donors. Results the study describes overall, beyond this receptor: CXCR3 expression partially decreased after cryopreservation, so most assays used freshly isolated PBMCs. TRBV-TRBJ usage was similar between naive CXCR3-negative and CXCR3-positive cells from the same donor, while memory cells showed distinct patterns. Compared with CXCR3-negative naive cells, CXCR3-positive naive cells had TRB CDR3s with higher hydrophobicity (lower Kidera factor 4), lower energy, and higher strength and volume indices. Because surface CD5, which is linked to self-reactivity in mice, was comparable between the naive subsets, TCR interaction strength was also inferred from the physicochemical properties of TRB CDR3s. Comparably high repertoire diversity was found in both naive subsets, whereas much lower repertoire diversity was found in memory CD8+ T cells.

For sequencing, a NextSeq 550 was employed. The Human TCR Profiling Kit (MiLaboratory) was used to make UMI-labeled 5' RACE TRB cDNA libraries. The full amount of extracted RNA was used for cDNA synthesis, and the full amount of resulting cDNA was used for PCR amplification. Libraries were prepared in parallel with an identical number of PCR cycles. The study's own analysis went as follows. With a requirement of at least two reads per UMI, MIGEC and MiXCR extracted about 52,000 +/- 9,100 unique UMI-labeled TRB cDNA molecules per library. On average, each library contained approximately 40,000 +/- 10,000 functional in-frame TRB CDR3 nucleotide clonotypes without stop codons. Diversity metrics, including normalized Shannon-Wiener and Chao1, were computed in VDJtools after downsampling to 5000 UMI-labeled TRB molecules per sample. For the central five CDR3 residues, VDJtools calculated physicochemical properties weighted by clonotype size, namely interaction energy, strength, volume and Kidera factor 4. TCRdb reprocessed the sequencing reads and holds a single record per CDR3 protein sequence, with no DNA. The V and J calls were not made by the authors but by TCRdb's processing. The sample table gives some 120,000 distinct CDR3 sequences. Jointly, the top ten make up about 0.62% of the sample.

From its cysteine to its phenylalanine, the CDR3 spans 18 amino acids. This entry has no DNA. CDR1 MNHNY and CDR2 SVGAGI are derived from the germline V gene (reference sequence). Each CD8+ T cell subset was flow-sorted in triplicate, and 250,000 to 300,000 cells per subset were placed directly into RLT lysis buffer. To keep memory contaminants out, a stringent definition of naive CD8+ T cells was applied: CD45RO-CCR7+CD27+CD95-. Peripheral blood mononuclear cells were isolated from buffy coats by standard density gradient centrifugation. Naive CXCR3-negative and CXCR3-positive CD8+ T cells were flow-sorted using a FACSAria III. An RNeasy Mini Kit was used to extract total RNA from the sorted cells.

The clonotype was recovered from a human donor in good health. Some clones in this sample may be carry-over from other donors' samples. Material: naive CXCR3+ CD8+ T cells from blood. The sample's cell subset or site label, decoded: CD45RO-CCR7+CD27+CD95- naive CD8+ T cells expressing CXCR3 (TNR3+). The sequence links TRBV6-6 to TRBJ2-3; lacking DNA, the TRBD2 call made by TCRdb goes unchecked. The CDR3 here reads CASSPPLLAGSRTDTQYF.